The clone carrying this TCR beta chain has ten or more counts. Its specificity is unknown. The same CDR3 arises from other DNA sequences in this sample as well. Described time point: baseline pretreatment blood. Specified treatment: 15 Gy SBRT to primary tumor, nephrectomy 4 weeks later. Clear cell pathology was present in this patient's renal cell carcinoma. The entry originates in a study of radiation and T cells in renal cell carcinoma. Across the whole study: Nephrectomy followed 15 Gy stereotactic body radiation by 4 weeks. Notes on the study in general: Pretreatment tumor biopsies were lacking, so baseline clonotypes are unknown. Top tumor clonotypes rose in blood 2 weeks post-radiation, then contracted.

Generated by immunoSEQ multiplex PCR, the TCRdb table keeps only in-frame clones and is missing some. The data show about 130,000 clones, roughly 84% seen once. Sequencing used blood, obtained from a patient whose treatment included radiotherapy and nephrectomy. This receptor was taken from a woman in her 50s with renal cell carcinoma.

The DNA for the CDR3 is TGTGCCAGCAGCCCTGGGCTAGCGGGGGCCCGCACAGATACGCAGTATTTT. It is translated as CASSPGLAGARTDTQYF. This sequence joins TRBV7-9 and TRBJ2-3; 10 nucleotides agree with TRBD2. V was clipped by 5 bases and J by 1 base; unmatched bases: 9. Germline V CDR1 and CDR2: SEHNR, FQNEAQ (reference sequence). The CDR3 spans 17 residues.